Below, 2 T cell receptor beta chains from the same sample are listed, as sequenced in a study of cytomegalovirus exposure and HLA in healthy donors. Using immunoSEQ multiplex PCR, the repertoire was profiled, and TCRdb retains in-frame clones only, with some absent. The sample has about 66,000 clones, approximately 96% seen once. What was sequenced was PBMCs. The receptors stem from a young woman in good health and CMV-seropositive.

This clone occurred once. The chain couples TRBV28 to TRBJ1-5, with D tentatively TRBD1 (6 bases). Per the germline V gene, CDR1 is MDHEN and CDR2 is SYDVKM. The CDR3 covers 14 residues. Trimming took 4 bases from V and 6 from J, leaving 13 bases between them. DNA of the CDR3: TGTGCCAGCAGTTCTATACAGGGTTTTCAGCCCCAGCATTTT. It yields the protein CASSSIQGFQPQHF.

The rearrangement links TRBV4-2 to TRBJ2-7, with TRBD2 matching over 8 bases. The trim removed 1 base at V and 4 bases at J, leaving 6 bases unmatched. Germline V lookup: CDR1 LGHNA, CDR2 YNFKEQ. The CDR3 loop spans 15 amino acids. CDR3 loop: CASSQGSGGLYEQYF. CDR3 DNA sequence: TGTGCCAGCAGCCAAGGGAGCGGGGGCCTTTACGAGCAGTACTTC.